This T cell receptor (beta chain) was observed in a study of CD8+CD57+ T cells in acquired aplastic anemia. Study-level points and caveats: There were some 30 CD8+ CDR3 sequences that occurred in both patients and controls.

As for this clonotype: What it binds is not known. A clone one base away is much larger, so this may be a read error.

The study profiled TCR beta VDJ and CDR3 using genomic DNA as template. TCRdb re-analysed the reads in MiXCR, keeping a single row per CDR3 protein. This sample carries some 200,000 distinct CDR3 sequences, 48% of them seen once, and the ten largest clones take approximately 9.7%. The CDR3 contains 16 residues. The V gene's germline CDR1 is SGDLS and CDR2 YYNGEE. V shed 2 bases and J shed 6 bases, with 18 bases lying between them. All sequencing subjects had displayed CD8+CD57+ cell expansion on flow cytometry. The chain carries TRBV9 and TRBJ2-1, with D perhaps matching TRBD1 (6 bases). This clonotype was sampled from a human donor with aplastic anemia. The source material was sorted CD4+, CD8+, or CD8+CD57+ T cells (not recorded which) from PBMCs. CDR3 loop: CASSVSGQSPSNEQFF. For the CDR3, the DNA is TGTGCCAGCAGCGTCTCAGGACAGAGCCCCTCCAATGAGCAGTTCTTC.